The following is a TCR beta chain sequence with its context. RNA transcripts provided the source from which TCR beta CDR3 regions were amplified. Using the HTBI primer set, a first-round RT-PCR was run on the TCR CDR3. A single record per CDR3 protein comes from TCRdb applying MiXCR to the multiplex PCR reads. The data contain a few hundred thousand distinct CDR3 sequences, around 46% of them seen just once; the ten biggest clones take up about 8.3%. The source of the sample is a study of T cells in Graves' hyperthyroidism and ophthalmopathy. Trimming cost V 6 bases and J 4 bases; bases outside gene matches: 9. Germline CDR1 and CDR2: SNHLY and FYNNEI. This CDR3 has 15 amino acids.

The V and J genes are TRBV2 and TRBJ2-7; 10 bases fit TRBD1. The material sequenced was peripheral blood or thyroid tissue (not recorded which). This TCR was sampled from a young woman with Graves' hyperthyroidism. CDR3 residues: CASRSRGTGVYEQYF. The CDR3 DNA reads TGTGCCAGCAGGTCGCGTGGGACAGGGGTTTACGAGCAGTACTTC.